A selection of T cell receptor beta chains follows, all from one sample in a study of cytomegalovirus exposure and HLA in healthy donors. Sequencing was performed with immunoSEQ multiplex PCR; in TCRdb, only in-frame clones are kept and a portion is missing. The sample holds 100,000 to 150,000 clones; over 9.5% are singletons and the top ten take about 4.7%. Sequencing used PBMCs. The receptors here all came from a woman under 30 in good health and CMV-seropositive. CDR3s include the opening cysteine and the closing phenylalanine or tryptophan. D genes are given only for firm matches. The size entry is marked missing in some rows and otherwise reads once, few, many or a size class.

d_gene: -; v_gene: TRBV9; abundance: -; j_gene: TRBJ2-1; CDR3aa: CASSVGGRSYNEQFF
d_gene: TRBD2; v_gene: TRBV5-1; abundance: few; j_gene: TRBJ2-1; CDR3aa: CASSLVLAGGSDEQFF
d_gene: -; v_gene: TRBV25-1; abundance: -; j_gene: TRBJ1-5; CDR3aa: CASSDGGAQHF
d_gene: TRBD1; v_gene: TRBV19; abundance: -; j_gene: TRBJ1-5; CDR3aa: CASSTGTGGQPQHF
d_gene: -; v_gene: TRBV30; abundance: few; j_gene: TRBJ1-5; CDR3aa: CAWSVAGYQPQHF
d_gene: -; v_gene: TRBV2; abundance: -; j_gene: TRBJ2-1; CDR3aa: CASSDRARDEQFF
d_gene: -; v_gene: TRBV27; abundance: -; j_gene: TRBJ1-5; CDR3aa: CASSLGQPNQPQHF
d_gene: TRBD2; v_gene: TRBV4-1; abundance: -; j_gene: TRBJ2-5; CDR3aa: CASGRGPQETQYF
d_gene: -; v_gene: TRBV27; abundance: -; j_gene: TRBJ1-2; CDR3aa: CASRSIVSSYGYTF
d_gene: TRBD2; v_gene: TRBV29-1; abundance: -; j_gene: TRBJ2-7; CDR3aa: CSVTAGVYYEQYF
d_gene: TRBD1; v_gene: TRBV5-6; abundance: few; j_gene: TRBJ2-2; CDR3aa: CASSFTQGTGELFF
d_gene: TRBD1; v_gene: TRBV29-1; abundance: -; j_gene: TRBJ1-1; CDR3aa: CSVGQGVAEAFF
d_gene: -; v_gene: TRBV28; abundance: -; j_gene: TRBJ1-5; CDR3aa: CATEGVGQPQHF
d_gene: -; v_gene: TRBV7-9; abundance: -; j_gene: TRBJ2-7; CDR3aa: CASSFGPIYEQYF
d_gene: -; v_gene: TRBV6-1; abundance: once; j_gene: TRBJ2-3; CDR3aa: CASSEYGTGSLDTQYF
d_gene: -; v_gene: TRBV28; abundance: -; j_gene: TRBJ1-1; CDR3aa: CASSFRSGFWNTEAFF
d_gene: TRBD1; v_gene: TRBV19; abundance: -; j_gene: TRBJ1-1; CDR3aa: CASSIDPRGKNTEAFF
d_gene: -; v_gene: TRBV30; abundance: -; j_gene: TRBJ2-1; CDR3aa: CAWSVVRGRRLNEQFF
d_gene: -; v_gene: TRBV4-1; abundance: few; j_gene: TRBJ1-1; CDR3aa: CASSLPAGVYTEAFF
d_gene: -; v_gene: TRBV27; abundance: few; j_gene: TRBJ2-1; CDR3aa: CASSLTGVYNEQFF
d_gene: -; v_gene: TRBV11-2; abundance: few; j_gene: TRBJ1-1; CDR3aa: CASSLVGGANTEAFF
d_gene: -; v_gene: TRBV11-2; abundance: -; j_gene: TRBJ2-4; CDR3aa: CASSQGHQAKNIQYF
d_gene: -; v_gene: TRBV29-1; abundance: -; j_gene: TRBJ2-1; CDR3aa: CSVGDSRHNEQFF
d_gene: TRBD2; v_gene: TRBV30; abundance: few; j_gene: TRBJ2-5; CDR3aa: CAWTPPGLGRQETQYF